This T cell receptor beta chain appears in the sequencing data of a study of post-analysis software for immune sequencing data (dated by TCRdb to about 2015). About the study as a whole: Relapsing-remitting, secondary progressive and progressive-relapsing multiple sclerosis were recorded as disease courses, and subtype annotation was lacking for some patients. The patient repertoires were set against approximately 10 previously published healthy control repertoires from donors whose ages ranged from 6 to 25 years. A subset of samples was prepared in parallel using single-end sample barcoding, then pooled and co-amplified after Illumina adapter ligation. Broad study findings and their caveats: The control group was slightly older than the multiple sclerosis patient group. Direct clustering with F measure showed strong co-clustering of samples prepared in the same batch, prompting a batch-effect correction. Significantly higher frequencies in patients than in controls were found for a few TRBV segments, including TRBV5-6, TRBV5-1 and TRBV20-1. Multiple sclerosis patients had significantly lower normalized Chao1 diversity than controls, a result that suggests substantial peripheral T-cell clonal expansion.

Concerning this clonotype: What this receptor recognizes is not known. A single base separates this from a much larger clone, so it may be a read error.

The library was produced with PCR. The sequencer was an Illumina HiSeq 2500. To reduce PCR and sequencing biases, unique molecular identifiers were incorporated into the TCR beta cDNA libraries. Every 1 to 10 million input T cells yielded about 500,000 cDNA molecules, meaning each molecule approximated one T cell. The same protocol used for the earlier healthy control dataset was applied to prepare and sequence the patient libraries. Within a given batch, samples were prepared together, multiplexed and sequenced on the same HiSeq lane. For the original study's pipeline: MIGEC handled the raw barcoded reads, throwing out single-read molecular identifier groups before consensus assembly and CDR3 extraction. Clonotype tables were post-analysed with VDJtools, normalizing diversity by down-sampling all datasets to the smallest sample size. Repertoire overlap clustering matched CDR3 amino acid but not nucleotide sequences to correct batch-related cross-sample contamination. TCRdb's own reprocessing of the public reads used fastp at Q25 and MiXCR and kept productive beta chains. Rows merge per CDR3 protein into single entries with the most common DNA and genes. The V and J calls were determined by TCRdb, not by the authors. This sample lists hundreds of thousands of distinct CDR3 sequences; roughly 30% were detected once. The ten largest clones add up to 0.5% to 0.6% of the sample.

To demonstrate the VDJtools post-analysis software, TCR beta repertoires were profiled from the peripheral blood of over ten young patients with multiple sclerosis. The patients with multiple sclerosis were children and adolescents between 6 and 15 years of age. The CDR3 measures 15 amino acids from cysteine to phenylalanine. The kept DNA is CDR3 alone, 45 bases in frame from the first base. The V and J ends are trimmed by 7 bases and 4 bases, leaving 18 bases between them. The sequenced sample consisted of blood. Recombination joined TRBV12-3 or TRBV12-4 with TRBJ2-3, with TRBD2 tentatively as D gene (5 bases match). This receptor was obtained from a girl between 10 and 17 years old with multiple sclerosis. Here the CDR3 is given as CASNLRRMRADTQYF. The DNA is TGTGCCAGCAACCTGAGGAGGATGAGAGCAGATACGCAGTATTTT.